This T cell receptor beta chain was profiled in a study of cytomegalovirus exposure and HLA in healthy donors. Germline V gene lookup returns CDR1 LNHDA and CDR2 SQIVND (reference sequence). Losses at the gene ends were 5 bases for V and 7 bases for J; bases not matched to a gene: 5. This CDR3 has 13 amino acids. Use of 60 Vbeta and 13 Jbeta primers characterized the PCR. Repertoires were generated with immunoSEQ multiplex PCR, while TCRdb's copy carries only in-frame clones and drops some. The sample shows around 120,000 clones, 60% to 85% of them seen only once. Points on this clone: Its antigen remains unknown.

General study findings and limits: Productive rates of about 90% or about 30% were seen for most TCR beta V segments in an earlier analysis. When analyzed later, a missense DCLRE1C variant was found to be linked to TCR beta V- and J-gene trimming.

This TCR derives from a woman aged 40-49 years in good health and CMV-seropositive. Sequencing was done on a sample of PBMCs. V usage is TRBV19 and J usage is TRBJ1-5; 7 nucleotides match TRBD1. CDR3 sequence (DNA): TGTGCCAGTAGTTTACAGGGGCAACAGCCCCAGCATTTT. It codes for CASSLQGQQPQHF.